Following are 17 T cell receptor beta chains from one sample sequenced in a study of T-cell reconstitution after alpha-beta-depleted transplantation in children (TCRdb year 2016). Receptors were amplified or captured by PCR. The instrument given in TCRdb is Illumina HiSeq 2500. To normalize quantification of the TCRbeta repertoire, the TCR libraries were built with molecular barcoding that relied on unique molecular identifiers. TCRdb handled the public reads itself, with Q25 trimming in fastp and clone calling in MiXCR, and kept productive beta chains. Entries that share a CDR3 protein sequence are merged under the most common genes and DNA. The sample contains hundreds of thousands of distinct CDR3 sequences, roughly 15% of them found a single time. Approximately 1% of the sample is held by the ten biggest clonotypes. The sample here was PBMCs from the stem cell graft donor, taken from the stem cell graft. The source is a human donor who donated a stem cell graft to a child with acute myeloid leukemia.

This clonotype showed up just a few times. V is TRBV4-3 and J is TRBJ1-4; no reliable D call. The V and J ends lost 0 bases and 1 base respectively, with 18 bases between them. The CDR3 spans 19 residues. Germline V lookup: CDR1 LGHNA, CDR2 YSLEER. The CDR3 protein is CASSQDRIRATVTNEKLFF. The CDR3 DNA reads TGCGCCAGCAGCCAAGATCGCATTAGGGCAACGGTAACTAATGAAAAACTGTTTTTT.

Many counts were recorded for this clonotype. The V call is TRBV20-1, the J call TRBJ2-1; D is tentatively TRBD1 or TRBD2 (5 bases each). In germline, CDR1 is DFQATT, CDR2 SNEGSKA (reference sequence). The CDR3 is made up of 14 amino acids. V was cut by 5 bases and J by 3 bases, with 14 bases left in between. CDR3 region: CSASGTTNYNEQFF. The CDR3 bases are TGCAGTGCTTCCGGGACGACCAACTACAATGAGCAGTTCTTC.

The chain joins TRBV9 to TRBJ2-5; 8 bases fit TRBD2. The CDR3 extends over 14 amino acids. The trim removed 4 bases at V and 5 bases at J, leaving 7 bases unmatched. CDR1 and CDR2 from the germline V gene are SGDLS and YYNGEE. CDR3 sequence (DNA): TGTGCCAGCAGCATCGGGGGGGCCGAGGAGACCCAGTACTTC. This encodes CASSIGGAEETQYF.

The chain joins TRBV10-3 to TRBJ1-5, with D maybe TRBD1 (6 bases). V was trimmed by 9 bases and J by 3 bases, leaving 12 bases between them. Germline V gene sequence: CDR1 ENHRY, CDR2 SYGVKD. The CDR3 length is 13 residues. CDR3 coding DNA: TGTGCCATACGACAGGAACCCAATCAGCCCCAGCATTTT. Encoded protein: CAIRQEPNQPQHF.

This chain uses TRBV11-2 with TRBJ2-2; 9 nucleotides match TRBD1. CDR3 size: 15 residues. V trimming: 4 bases; J trimming: 5 bases; junction bases outside the gene matches: 5. In germline, CDR1 is SGHAT, CDR2 FQNNGV. For the CDR3, the DNA is TGTGCCAGCAGCTCAAAGGACAGGGGAACCGGGGAGCTGTTTTTT. Its protein is CASSSKDRGTGELFF.

This clonotype was found a few times. The chain has TRBV24-1 and TRBJ2-1; D gene uncertain. Per germline, CDR1 KGHDR and CDR2 SFDVKD. The CDR3 sequence is 12 residues long. Deletions cut 0 bases from V and 10 bases from J, with 6 bases between. This chain's CDR3 is CATSDLGPEQFF. CDR3 nucleotide sequence: TGTGCCACCAGTGATTTGGGACCAGAGCAGTTCTTC.

The chain is built from TRBV11-2 and TRBJ2-1; TRBD1 or TRBD2 may be the D gene (6 bases each). Germline CDR1 SGHAT, CDR2 FQNNGV. The CDR3 runs to 17 residues. The V gene lost 3 bases and the J gene lost 4 bases, with 19 bases spanning the gap. CDR3 in amino acids: CASSLILGGPNYNEQFF. The CDR3 region has the DNA TGTGCCAGCAGCTTGATTCTAGGGGGGCCCAATTACAATGAGCAGTTCTTC.

In this sample, this clonotype turned up many times. The gene calls are TRBV20-1 and TRBJ1-2, with 9 bases matching TRBD1. The CDR3 loop spans 13 amino acids. Germline trimming cut 5 bases from V and 8 bases from J; bases unmatched to any gene: 9. Per the germline V gene, CDR1 is DFQATT and CDR2 is SNEGSKA (reference sequence). The CDR3 loop is CSAGTGLQGGYTF. The CDR3 DNA follows: TGCAGTGCTGGGACAGGGCTTCAGGGGGGCTACACCTTC.

This clonotype was counted at least ten times. The chain employs TRBV20-1 and TRBJ1-2; 7 nucleotides match TRBD1. V shed 2 bases, J shed 3 bases, and the junction held 9 bases outside the gene matches. In germline, CDR1 is DFQATT, CDR2 SNEGSKA (reference sequence). The CDR3 is 15 amino acids. This CDR3 reads CSARPAQGVDYGYTF. In DNA, the CDR3 is TGCAGTGCTAGACCTGCTCAGGGGGTAGACTATGGCTACACCTTC.

In this sample, this clonotype turned up many times. The rearrangement joins TRBV20-1 to TRBJ1-6; D perhaps matches TRBD1 (6 bases). The V gene's germline CDR1 is DFQATT and CDR2 SNEGSKA (reference sequence). The CDR3 has 16 amino acids. Trimming pared 5 bases from V and 0 bases from J, leaving 14 bases between. CDR3 sequence reads: CSAQATGSSYNSPLHF. In DNA, the CDR3 is TGCAGTGCTCAGGCCACAGGGAGCTCCTATAATTCACCCCTCCACTTT.

This clonotype has ten or more counts. This chain joins TRBV10-2 and TRBJ2-4, with a possible D match to TRBD2 (6 bases). The CDR3 sequence is 13 residues long. The ends were cut back, 8 bases at V and 1 base at J, with 9 bases in the middle. Germline assignment: CDR1 WSHSY and CDR2 SAAADI. The CDR3 DNA reads TGCGCCAGCTGGGAGGTGGCCAAAAACATTCAGTACTTC. Translation gives CASWEVAKNIQYF.

This clonotype came up many times. This chain uses TRBV29-1 with TRBJ2-1; 7 positions agree with TRBD1. The CDR3 loop spans 14 amino acids. Germline CDR1 reads SQVTM; CDR2 reads ANQGSEA. J gave up 3 bases and V 7 bases, and 9 bases lay outside the gene matches. CDR3 bases: TGCAGCGCCCCCGAACAGGGGAACTACAATGAGCAGTTCTTC. This codes for CSAPEQGNYNEQFF.

The chain carries TRBV20-1 and TRBJ2-4, with D possibly matching TRBD2 (6 bases). The CDR3 runs 16 residues. Looked up from germline, CDR1 is DFQATT and CDR2 is SNEGSKA (reference sequence). V was pared by 0 bases and J by 9 bases, with 21 bases between. CDR3 region: CSARDLKGSREAIQYF. CDR3 bases: TGCAGTGCTAGAGATCTGAAGGGGTCTAGGGAGGCCATTCAGTACTTC.

This clonotype has at least ten counts. V usage is TRBV5-1 and J usage is TRBJ2-3; D remains ambiguous. CDR3 length: 14 amino acids. V gave up 1 base and J gave up 6 bases, with 12 bases separating them. CDR1 SGHRS and CDR2 YFSETQ come from the germline V gene. As DNA, the CDR3 is TGCGCCAGCAGCTTGTCAGCCGGCTACGATACGCAGTATTTT. This sequence encodes CASSLSAGYDTQYF.

This clonotype occurred a few times. The CDR3: CASSQQGKGNTIYF. CDR3 nucleotide sequence: TGTGCCAGCAGTCAACAGGGGAAAGGAAACACCATATATTTT. The rearrangement links TRBV7-7 to TRBJ1-3; 7 bases fit TRBD1. The CDR3 is 14 amino acids. Germline assignment: CDR1 SSHAT and CDR2 FNYEAQ (reference sequence). Trimming cost V 6 bases and J 4 bases; bases outside gene matches: 6.

A note on this clonotype: The junction and the germline gene differ at one end; a read error may be behind it. The chain combines TRBV9 with TRBJ2-2; TRBD2 aligns across 8 bases. The CDR3 has 14 residues. Germline V CDR1 and CDR2: SGDLS, YYNGEE. CDR3 sequence: CASSEGTRTGVLFF. For the CDR3, the DNA is TGTGCCAGCAGCGAAGGGACTAGAACCGGGGTGCTGTTTTTT.

This clonotype has only a few counts. The rearrangement uses TRBV21-1 and TRBJ1-5. TRBV21-1 is termed a pseudogene. The CDR3 spans 18 residues. CDR3 amino acids: CASSFREAGRDSNQPQHF. Here the CDR3 DNA reads TGTGCCAGCAGCTTCCGGGAGGCAGGGAGGGATAGCAATCAGCCCCAGCATTTT.